This TCR beta chain derives from a study of cytomegalovirus exposure and HLA in healthy donors. It was with 60 Vbeta and 13 Jbeta primers that the PCR ran. Profiling relied on immunoSEQ multiplex PCR, and the TCRdb table lists in-frame clones only, not all of them. The profile shows about 130,000 clones, about 80% of them singletons. V dropped 3 bases and J dropped 3 bases, with 8 bases sitting between them. Looked up from germline, CDR1 is LGHNT and CDR2 is FRNRAP. This CDR3 has 13 amino acids. The V gene is TRBV12-5, the J gene TRBJ1-2; D remains ambiguous. Sequenced material: PBMCs. The sequence was obtained from a man aged 25 to 40 in good health and CMV-seronegative. CDR3 protein: CASGFGVHYGYTF. In DNA, the CDR3 is TGTGCTAGTGGTTTCGGGGTCCACTATGGCTACACCTTC.